The next 8 T cell receptor beta chains were all read from a single sample in a study of T cells after yellow fever vaccination. One entry per CDR3 protein, called by TCRdb with MiXCR from the 5' RACE reads. Seen here are 400,000 or so distinct CDR3 sequences, 6% to 8% observed once, and the top ten hold about 15%. Specimen: PBMCs, collected 5 days after the yellow fever booster vaccination. The source is a man younger than 40 who received the YFV17D yellow fever vaccine.

This clonotype appeared a few times. V and J are TRBV20-1 and TRBJ2-7; 10 bases line up with TRBD2. V lost 7 bases, J lost 3 bases, and 3 bases stayed unmatched. Germline V gene sequence: CDR1 DFQATT, CDR2 SNEGSKA (reference sequence). There are 12 residues in the CDR3. The CDR3 DNA is TGCAGTGGAAGCGGGGGGGACTACGAGCAGTACTTC. Translation: CSGSGGDYEQYF.

This clonotype was counted many times. One junction end does not reproduce the germline sequence, and a read error may be involved. The chain joins TRBV7-7 to TRBJ2-7; D is perhaps TRBD1 or TRBD2 (5 bases each). This CDR3 spans 14 amino acids. CDR1 is SSHAT, CDR2 FNYEAQ, per germline (reference sequence). CDR3 region: CASSLARDPVEQYF. The CDR3 region has the DNA TGTGCCAGCAGCCTAGCCAGGGATCCAGTCGAGCAGTACTTC.

CDR3 sequence: CSASGNYEQYF. CDR3 DNA: TGCAGTGCTAGCGGGAATTACGAGCAGTACTTC. The genes are TRBV20-1 and TRBJ2-7; possibly TRBD2 for D (5 bases). Trimming removed 3 bases from V and 4 bases from J, with 7 bases in between. The CDR3 covers 11 residues. Germline-derived CDR1 and CDR2 are DFQATT and SNEGSKA (reference sequence).

This clonotype was seen many times. The V and J genes are TRBV11-2 and TRBJ2-7; maybe TRBD2 (5 bases). CDR1 is SGHAT and CDR2 is FQNNGV in the germline V gene. CDR3 length equals 14 residues. The germline V and J ends were trimmed by 3 bases and 2 bases, with 11 bases remaining between them. The CDR3 coding sequence is TGTGCCAGCAGCTTTGGCGGGCGGGCCTACGAGCAGTACTTC. This codes for CASSFGGRAYEQYF.

This clonotype occurred a few times. V and J are TRBV7-9 and TRBJ1-2; a possible D gene is TRBD1 (6 bases). Germline V gene lookup returns CDR1 SEHNR and CDR2 FQNEAQ (reference sequence). Trimming pared 5 bases from V and 5 bases from J, leaving 15 bases between. CDR3 length: 14 residues. The CDR3, as DNA: TGTGCCAGCAGCGGTGGGGGCGGACGGTATGGCTACACCTTC. It specifies CASSGGGGRYGYTF.

J is TRBJ2-1 and V is TRBV20-1; 7 positions match TRBD2. V dropped 6 bases and J dropped 2; count of bases not matched to a gene: 7. CDR1 is DFQATT, CDR2 SNEGSKA, per germline (reference sequence). The CDR3 has 14 amino acids. CDR3 sequence: CSAWDYRTYNEQFF. DNA of the CDR3: TGCAGTGCATGGGACTACCGAACCTACAATGAGCAGTTCTTC.

This clonotype was seen at least ten times. This chain uses TRBV7-2 with TRBJ1-2; D possibly corresponds to TRBD1 (6 bases). Germline values: CDR1 SGHTA, CDR2 FQGNSA. The CDR3 has 15 residues. V was pared by 5 bases and J by 1 base, with 14 bases between. CDR3 sequence (DNA): TGTGCCAGCAGCCCCACAGGGAACCTTAACTATGGCTACACCTTC. Its translation: CASSPTGNLNYGYTF.

The rearrangement uses TRBV3-1 and TRBJ2-7; D is perhaps TRBD2 (5 bases). Germline CDR1 is LGHDT and CDR2 is YNNKEL (reference sequence). The CDR3 has 13 residues. V shed 1 base and J shed 4 bases, with 8 bases lying between them. This chain's CDR3 is CASSQVEGYEQYF. CDR3 bases: TGTGCCAGCAGCCAAGTCGAGGGTTACGAGCAGTACTTC.